These T cell receptor beta chains were read from a single sample in a study of long-term antiretroviral therapy in people with HIV. TCRdb's table, derived via immunoSEQ multiplex PCR, lists solely in-frame clones and lacks some. Among around 20,000 clones listed, approximately 82% were seen once. Here the sequenced sample was unsorted PBMCs, taken 0.5 years after starting antiretroviral therapy. These receptors were obtained from a man between 18 and 29 years old with HIV. The CDR3 runs from the conserved cysteine through the conserved F or W. A D gene is named only where the DNA matches it firmly. A clone size is listed for some rows: how often the clone was seen (once, few, many), or a class if it is expanded.

clone size | J gene | V gene | D gene | CDR3 DNA | CDR3 protein
- | TRBJ2-4 | TRBV9 | - | TGTGCCAGCAGCGCCGAAGCGGCAGGCAAAAACATTCAGTACTTC | CASSAEAAGKNIQYF
- | TRBJ2-7 | TRBV27 | - | TGTGCCAGCAGGCAGGGCAAGATAGCCTACGAGCAGTACTTC | CASRQGKIAYEQYF
- | TRBJ2-3 | TRBV7-2 | - | TGTGCCAGCAGCTTAGACAGGGTTAAAGATACGCAGTATTTT | CASSLDRVKDTQYF
once | TRBJ2-1 | TRBV9 | - | TGTGCCAGCACCCCGGGGGGCGAAGACAATGAGCAGTTCTTC | CASTPGGEDNEQFF
- | TRBJ2-1 | TRBV7-3 | - | TGTGCCAGCAGCTTAACGTCCGGGACTGGCAGGCAGTTCTTC | CASSLTSGTGRQFF
- | TRBJ1-2 | TRBV6-5 | - | TGTGCCAGCGGGGGGGGGTATGGCTACACCTTC | CASGGGYGYTF
- | TRBJ1-2 | TRBV28 | - | TGTGCCAGCAGCCGTGCGCCGCTGTGGGTTGGCTACACCTTC | CASSRAPLWVGYTF
once | TRBJ1-5 | TRBV6-5 | - | TGTGCCAGCAGCCCGGGACACCCCAATCAGCCCCAGCATTTT | CASSPGHPNQPQHF
- | TRBJ2-3 | TRBV7-2 | TRBD2 | TGTGCCAGCAGCCCTAACGGTGGGAGGGCCGTGAATACGCAGTATTTT | CASSPNGGRAVNTQYF
medium-sized | TRBJ2-1 | TRBV28 | - | TGTGCCAGCAGTTTTTCGGACAATGAGCAGTTCTTC | CASSFSDNEQFF
- | TRBJ1-5 | TRBV9 | - | TGTGCCAGCAGCGCGTACAGCTATAATCAGCCCCAGCATTTT | CASSAYSYNQPQHF
- | TRBJ2-1 | TRBV6-1 | TRBD1 | TGTGCCAGCAGTGGCACAGGGGGCTACAATGAGCAGTTCTTC | CASSGTGGYNEQFF
- | TRBJ2-3 | TRBV9 | TRBD2 | TGTGCCAGCAGCGTTGGTCGACTAGCGACAGATACGCAGTATTTT | CASSVGRLATDTQYF
- | TRBJ1-2 | TRBV5-6 | - | TGTGCCAGCAGCTTGGAAGGTTCGGGTCCGAATGGCTACACCTTC | CASSLEGSGPNGYTF
- | TRBJ2-2 | TRBV5-1 | TRBD1 | TGCGCCAGCAGACAGGGGTCACGATTCGACACCGGGGAGCTGTTTTTT | CASRQGSRFDTGELFF
- | TRBJ1-4 | TRBV5-4 | TRBD1 | TGTGCCAGCAGCTATACAAACAGGGGGCGCCTAGAAAAACTGTTTTTT | CASSYTNRGRLEKLFF